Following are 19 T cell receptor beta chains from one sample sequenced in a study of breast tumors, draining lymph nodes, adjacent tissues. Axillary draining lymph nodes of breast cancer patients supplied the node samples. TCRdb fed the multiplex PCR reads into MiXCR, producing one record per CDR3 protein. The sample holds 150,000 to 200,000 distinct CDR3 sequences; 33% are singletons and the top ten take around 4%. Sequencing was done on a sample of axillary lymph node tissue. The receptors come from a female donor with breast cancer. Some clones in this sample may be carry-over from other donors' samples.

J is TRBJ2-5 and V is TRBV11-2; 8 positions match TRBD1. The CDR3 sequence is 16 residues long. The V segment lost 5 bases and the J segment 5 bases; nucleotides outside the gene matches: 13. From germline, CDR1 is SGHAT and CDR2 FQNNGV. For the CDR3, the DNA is TGTGCCAGCAGCACTAACACCGGACAGGGCATGGAGACCCAGTACTTC. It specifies CASSTNTGQGMETQYF.

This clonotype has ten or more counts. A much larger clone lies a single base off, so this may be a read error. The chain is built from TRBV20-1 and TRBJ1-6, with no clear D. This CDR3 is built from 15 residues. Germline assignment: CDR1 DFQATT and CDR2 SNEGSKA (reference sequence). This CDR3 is CSASDSSSYTSPLHF. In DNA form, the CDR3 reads TGCAGTGCCAGCGATTCAAGCTCCTATACTTCACCCCTCCACTTT.

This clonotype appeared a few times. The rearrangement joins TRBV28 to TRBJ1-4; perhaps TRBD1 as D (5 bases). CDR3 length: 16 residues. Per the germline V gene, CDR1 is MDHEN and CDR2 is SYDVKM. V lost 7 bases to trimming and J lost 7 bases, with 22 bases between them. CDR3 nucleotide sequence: TGTGCCAGCATCCGAGGGCTAGGCTCGGGGGGTGAAAAACTGTTTTTT. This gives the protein CASIRGLGSGGEKLFF.

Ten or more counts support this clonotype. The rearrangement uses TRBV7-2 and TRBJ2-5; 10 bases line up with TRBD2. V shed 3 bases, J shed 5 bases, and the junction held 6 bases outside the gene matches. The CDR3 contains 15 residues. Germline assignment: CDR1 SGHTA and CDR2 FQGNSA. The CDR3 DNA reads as TGTGCCAGCAGCTTGAGGCTAGCGGGAGAGGAGACCCAGTACTTC. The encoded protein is CASSLRLAGEETQYF.

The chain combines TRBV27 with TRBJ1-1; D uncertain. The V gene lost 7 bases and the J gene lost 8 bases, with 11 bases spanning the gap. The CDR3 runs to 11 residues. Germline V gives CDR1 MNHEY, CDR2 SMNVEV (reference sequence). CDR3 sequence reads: CASKRAREAFF. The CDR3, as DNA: TGTGCCAGCAAGAGGGCAAGAGAAGCTTTCTTT.

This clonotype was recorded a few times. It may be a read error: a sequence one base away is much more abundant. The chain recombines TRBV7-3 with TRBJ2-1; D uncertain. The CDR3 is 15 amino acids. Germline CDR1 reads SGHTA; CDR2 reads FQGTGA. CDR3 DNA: TGTGCCAGCAGCATTGCAGGTTCTTCCTACAATGAGCAGCTCTTC. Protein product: CASSIAGSSYNEQLF.

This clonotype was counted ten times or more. The CDR3 DNA reads TGTGCCAGCAGCCGAGTAGCGGGAGCCCCTTACGAGCAGTACTTC. Its translation is CASSRVAGAPYEQYF. The gene calls are TRBV3-1 and TRBJ2-7; 9 positions match TRBD2. Trimming removed 4 bases from V and 4 bases from J; junction bases left unmatched: 8. The length of the CDR3 is 15 residues. Germline V lookup: CDR1 LGHDT, CDR2 YNNKEL (reference sequence).

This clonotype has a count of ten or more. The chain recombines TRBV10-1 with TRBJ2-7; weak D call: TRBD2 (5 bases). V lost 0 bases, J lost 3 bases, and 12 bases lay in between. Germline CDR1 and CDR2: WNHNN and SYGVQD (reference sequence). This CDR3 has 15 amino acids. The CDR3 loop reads CASSESGPGFYEQYF. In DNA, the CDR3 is TGCGCCAGCAGTGAGTCGGGCCCGGGATTCTACGAGCAGTACTTC.

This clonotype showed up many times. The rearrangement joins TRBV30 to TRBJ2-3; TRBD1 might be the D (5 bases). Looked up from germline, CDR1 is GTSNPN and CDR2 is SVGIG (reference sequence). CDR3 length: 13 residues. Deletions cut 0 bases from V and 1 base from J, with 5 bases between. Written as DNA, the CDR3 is TGTGCCTGGAGTGTACAGGGCACAGATACGCAGTATTTT. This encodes CAWSVQGTDTQYF.

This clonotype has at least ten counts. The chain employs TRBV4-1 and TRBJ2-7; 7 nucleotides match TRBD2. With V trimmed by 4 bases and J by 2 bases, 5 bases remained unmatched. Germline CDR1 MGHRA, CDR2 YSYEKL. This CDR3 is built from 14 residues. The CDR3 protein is CASSPRGVAYEQYF. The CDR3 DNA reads TGCGCCAGCAGCCCACGGGGGGTGGCCTACGAGCAGTACTTC.

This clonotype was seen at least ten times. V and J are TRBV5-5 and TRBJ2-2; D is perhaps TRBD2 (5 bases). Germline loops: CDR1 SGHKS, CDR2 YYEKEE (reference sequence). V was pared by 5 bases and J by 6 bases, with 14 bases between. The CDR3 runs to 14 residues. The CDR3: CASSLPAGAGELFF. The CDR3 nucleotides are TGTGCCAGCAGTCTGCCGGCCGGGGCCGGGGAGCTGTTTTTT.

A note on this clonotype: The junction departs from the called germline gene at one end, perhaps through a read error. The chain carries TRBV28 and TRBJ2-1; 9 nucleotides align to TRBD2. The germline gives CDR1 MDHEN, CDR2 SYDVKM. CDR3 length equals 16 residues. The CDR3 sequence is CASSFRGGTSLSEQSF. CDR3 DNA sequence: TGTGCCAGCAGTTTCCGGGGGGGGACTAGCCTTTCTGAGCAGTCCTTC.

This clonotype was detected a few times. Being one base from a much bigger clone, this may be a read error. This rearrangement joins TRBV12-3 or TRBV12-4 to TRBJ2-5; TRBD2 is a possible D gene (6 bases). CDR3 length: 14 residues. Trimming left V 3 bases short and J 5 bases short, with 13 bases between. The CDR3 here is CASSFGGTQETQYF. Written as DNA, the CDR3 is TGTGCCAGCAGTTTCGGCGGGACCCAGGAGACCCAGTACTTC.

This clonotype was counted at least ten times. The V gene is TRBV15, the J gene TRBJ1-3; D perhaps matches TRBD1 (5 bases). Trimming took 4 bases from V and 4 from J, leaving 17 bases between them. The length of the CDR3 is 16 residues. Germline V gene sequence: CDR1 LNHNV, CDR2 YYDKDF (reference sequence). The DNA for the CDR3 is TGTGCCACCAGCAAGAGGGGCCGGGGAACAGGAAACACCATATATTTT. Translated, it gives CATSKRGRGTGNTIYF.

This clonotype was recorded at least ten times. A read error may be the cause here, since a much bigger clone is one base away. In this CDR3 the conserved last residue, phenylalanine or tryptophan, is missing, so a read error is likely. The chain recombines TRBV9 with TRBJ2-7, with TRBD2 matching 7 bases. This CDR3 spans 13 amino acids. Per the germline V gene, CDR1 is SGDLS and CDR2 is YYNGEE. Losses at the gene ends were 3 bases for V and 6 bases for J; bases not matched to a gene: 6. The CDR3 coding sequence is TGTGCCAGCAGCGAGAGGGGAGGGTTCGAGCAGTACTCC. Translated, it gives CASSERGGFEQYS.

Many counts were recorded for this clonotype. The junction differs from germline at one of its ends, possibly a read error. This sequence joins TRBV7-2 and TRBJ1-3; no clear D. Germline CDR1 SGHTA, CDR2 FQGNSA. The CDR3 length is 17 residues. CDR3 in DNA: TGTGCCAGCAGCCCCACGGTGGGGAGAGGTCCTGGAAACCCCATATATTTT. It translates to CASSPTVGRGPGNPIYF.

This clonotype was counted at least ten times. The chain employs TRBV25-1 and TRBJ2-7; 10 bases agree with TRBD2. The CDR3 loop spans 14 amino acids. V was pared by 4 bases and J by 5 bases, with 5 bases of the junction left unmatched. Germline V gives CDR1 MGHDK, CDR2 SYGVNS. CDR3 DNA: TGTGCCAGCAGTGGCACTAGCGGGGCCAACGAGCAGTACTTC. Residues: CASSGTSGANEQYF.

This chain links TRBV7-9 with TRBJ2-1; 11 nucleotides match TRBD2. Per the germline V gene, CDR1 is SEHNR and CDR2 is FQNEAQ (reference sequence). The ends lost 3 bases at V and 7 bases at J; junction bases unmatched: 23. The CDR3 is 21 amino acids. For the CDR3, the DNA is TGTGCCAGCAGCTTCATAGCGGGGGGGAGGGGGCGAATCTATCCGTTAAATGAGCAGTTCTTC. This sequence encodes CASSFIAGGRGRIYPLNEQFF.

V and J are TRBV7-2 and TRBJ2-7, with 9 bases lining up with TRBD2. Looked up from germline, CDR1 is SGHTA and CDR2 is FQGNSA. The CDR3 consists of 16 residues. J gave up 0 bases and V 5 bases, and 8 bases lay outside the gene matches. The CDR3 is CASSQTSGLFSYEQYF. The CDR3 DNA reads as TGTGCCAGCAGCCAAACTAGCGGGCTCTTCTCCTACGAGCAGTACTTC.